These T cell receptor beta chains were read from a single sample in a study of cytomegalovirus exposure and HLA in healthy donors. Clones were read by immunoSEQ multiplex PCR, and TCRdb kept only the in-frame ones, dropping some. Among approximately 61,000 clones, around three quarters were seen once, and the ten largest hold roughly 8%. The sample consisted of PBMCs. The receptors shown here come from a man aged 18-30 years in good health and CMV-seropositive. Each CDR3 is given with its conserved first and last residue. Fields, in order: D gene, V gene, clone size, J gene, CDR3 protein, CDR3 DNA. D genes are given only for firm matches. A clone size is listed for some rows: how often the clone was seen (once, few, many), or a class if it is expanded.

TRBD1,TRBV2,few,TRBJ2-5,CASSDPGGKETQYF,TGTGCCAGCAGTGATCCAGGGGGAAAAGAGACCCAGTACTTC
-,TRBV6-5,-,TRBJ2-1,CASSSQTRERFF,TGTGCCAGCAGTTCCCAGACTAGGGAACGGTTCTTC
TRBD1,TRBV4-2,-,TRBJ2-7,CASSQAHTGAYEQYF,TGTGCCAGCAGCCAAGCGCATACAGGGGCCTACGAGCAGTACTTC
-,TRBV6-1,-,TRBJ1-1,CASSLRDTEAFF,TGTGCCAGCAGTCTCCGGGACACTGAAGCTTTCTTT
TRBD2,TRBV6-1,-,TRBJ2-1,CASSAGTSVRHDEQFF,TGTGCCAGCAGTGCCGGGACTAGCGTCCGCCACGATGAGCAGTTCTTC
-,TRBV7-9,-,TRBJ1-1,CASSLTGPRPFTEAFF,TGTGCCAGCAGCTTGACAGGTCCTCGCCCCTTCACTGAAGCTTTCTTT
TRBD1,TRBV30,-,TRBJ1-1,CARKLEGGRITEAFF,TGTGCTAGAAAATTGGAAGGGGGCAGGATCACTGAAGCTTTCTTT
-,TRBV30,-,TRBJ2-5,CAWTGEVGTQYF,TGTGCCTGGACGGGGGAGGTGGGGACCCAGTACTTC
-,TRBV6-1,-,TRBJ1-2,CASSAGDYGYTF,TGTGCCAGCAGTGCGGGGGACTATGGCTACACCTTC
TRBD1,TRBV2,-,TRBJ2-7,CATIGTGSYEQYF,TGTGCCACCATAGGGACAGGGTCCTACGAGCAGTACTTC
TRBD1,TRBV2,-,TRBJ1-4,CASSLTGASEKLFF,TGTGCCAGCAGCCTCACAGGGGCCAGTGAAAAACTGTTTTTT
-,TRBV10-1,-,TRBJ2-3,CASSELRVDTQYF,TGCGCCAGCAGTGAGTTGCGGGTGGATACGCAGTATTTT